The 26 T cell receptor beta chains in this list originate from one sample, sequenced in a study of shared clonotypes between healthy human individuals. Assay: immunoSEQ multiplex PCR; the TCRdb copy retains only in-frame clones and omits some. The sample includes about 2.2 million clones, approximately 94% of them seen just once. Naivety among CD8 cells was defined by CD45RO negativity and positive CCR7 selection, thereby excluding terminally differentiated effector memory CD45RA+ cells. Material: naive CD8+ T cells from PBMCs. The receptor set was obtained from a man aged 18 to 29 in good health. Some clones in this sample may be carry-over from other donors' samples.

This chain uses TRBV6-6 with TRBJ2-1; TRBD1 aligns across 8 bases. This CDR3 region has 15 residues. Germline CDR1 MNHNY, CDR2 SVGAGI (reference sequence). V was pared by 7 bases and J by 2 bases, with 7 bases of the junction left unmatched. The CDR3 bases are TGTGCCAGCACTCTAGACAGGGGAACCTACAATGAGCAGTTCTTC. Its translation is CASTLDRGTYNEQFF.

This chain connects TRBV30 to TRBJ1-2; 11 bases line up with TRBD1. This CDR3 is 16 amino acids long. Germline V CDR1 and CDR2: GTSNPN, SVGIG (reference sequence). J was trimmed by 6 bases and V by 2 bases; bases with no gene match: 11. This CDR3 reads CAWSQFGTGGKNGYTF. The CDR3 coding sequence is TGTGCCTGGAGTCAGTTCGGGACAGGGGGGAAGAATGGCTACACCTTC.

The V and J genes are TRBV19 and TRBJ1-1; maybe TRBD1 (5 bases). Between the trimmed V and J ends, which lost 3 bases and 0 bases, there was a span of 11 bases. CDR1 LNHDA and CDR2 SQIVND come from the germline V gene (reference sequence). The CDR3 is 15 residues long. The chain's CDR3 is CASSIREGMNTEAFF. In DNA, the CDR3 is TGTGCCAGTAGTATTAGGGAGGGGATGAACACTGAAGCTTTCTTT.

The chain carries TRBV29-1 and TRBJ1-2, with a weak D call TRBD1 (5 bases). Germline lookup yields CDR1 SQVTM and CDR2 ANQGSEA. The CDR3 extends over 11 amino acids. Trimming pared 6 bases from V and 8 bases from J, leaving 13 bases between. CDR3 residues: CSVFTGSGYTF. The DNA for the CDR3 is TGCAGCGTGTTTACAGGATCCGGCTACACCTTC.

The V and J genes are TRBV28 and TRBJ2-1; D call uncertain. V lost 6 bases and J lost 16, with 22 bases in between. The CDR3 loop spans 13 amino acids. Germline CDR1 reads MDHEN; CDR2 reads SYDVKM. The CDR3 nucleotides read TGTGCCAGCAGCCTCTTATCCGGGCCTCCACTCTTCTTC. Its translation is CASSLLSGPPLFF.

The chain has TRBV7-2 and TRBJ2-7; TRBD2 might be the D (6 bases). V gave up 5 bases and J gave up 5 bases, with 16 bases separating them. Per germline, CDR1 SGHTA and CDR2 FQGNSA. The CDR3 sequence is 14 residues long. In DNA, the CDR3 is TGTGCCAGCAGCGATCCGGGACTGAGGGACGAGCAGTACTTC. This gives the protein CASSDPGLRDEQYF.

This chain uses TRBV7-9 with TRBJ2-7; TRBD1 aligns across 7 bases. J was trimmed by 3 bases and V by 5 bases; bases with no gene match: 10. The CDR3 covers 15 residues. Germline CDR1 and CDR2: SEHNR and FQNEAQ (reference sequence). The CDR3 sequence: CASSKGTASNYEQYF. The CDR3 nucleotides are TGTGCCAGCAGCAAAGGGACAGCCTCAAACTACGAGCAGTACTTC. Full variable domain (rest looked up from reference TRBV7-9 and TRBJ2-7): DTGVSQNPRHKITKRGQNVTFRCDPISEHNRLYWYRQTLGQGPEFLTYFQNEAQLEKSRLLSDRFSAERPKGSFSTLEIQRTEQGDSAMYLCASSKGTASNYEQYFGPGTRLTVT.

This sequence joins TRBV28 and TRBJ2-7; 10 nucleotides match TRBD1. J lost 5 bases, V lost 5 bases, and 6 bases had no gene match. Germline loops: CDR1 MDHEN, CDR2 SYDVKM. This CDR3 is built from 14 residues. The CDR3 reads CASSQTGGEDEQYF. The DNA of the CDR3 is TGTGCCAGCAGTCAGACAGGGGGCGAGGACGAGCAGTACTTC.

The chain combines TRBV7-8 with TRBJ2-3; D may match TRBD1 or TRBD2 (5 bases each). The V gene lost 3 bases and the J gene lost 7 bases, with 14 bases spanning the gap. The CDR3 extends over 14 amino acids. The germline V gene encodes CDR1 SGHVS and CDR2 FQNEAQ. The CDR3 sequence is CASSLGDSWYTQYF. CDR3 sequence (DNA): TGTGCCAGCAGCTTGGGGGATTCTTGGTATACGCAGTATTTT.

V and J are TRBV18 and TRBJ1-5, with a weak D call TRBD1 (5 bases). The germline V gene has CDR1 KGHSH and CDR2 LQKENI. V gave up 5 bases and J gave up 0 bases, with 14 bases separating them. CDR3 size: 16 residues. The CDR3 sequence: CASSIWGRNSNQPQHF. CDR3 nucleotide sequence: TGTGCCAGCTCAATTTGGGGACGTAATAGCAATCAGCCCCAGCATTTT.

The chain combines TRBV6-5 with TRBJ1-1, with 10 bases aligning to TRBD1. The trim removed 2 bases at V and 3 bases at J, leaving 0 bases unmatched. In germline, CDR1 is MNHEY, CDR2 SVGAGI. This CDR3 spans 14 amino acids. The DNA for the CDR3 is TGTGCCAGCAGTTACGGACAGGGGGACACTGAAGCTTTCTTT. Translation: CASSYGQGDTEAFF.

The chain couples TRBV7-9 to TRBJ2-7; 7 positions agree with TRBD2. Germline CDR1 SEHNR, CDR2 FQNEAQ (reference sequence). The CDR3 has 16 amino acids. V dropped 1 base and J dropped 2; count of bases not matched to a gene: 8. CDR3 coding DNA: TGTGCCAGCAGCTTAGGGTCTAGCGGAGGGACCTACGAGCAGTACTTC. Translating gives CASSLGSSGGTYEQYF.

The V call is TRBV14, the J call TRBJ2-7; D uncertain. The CDR3 has 14 residues. V lost 0 bases, J lost 4 bases, and 10 bases lay in between. Germline-derived CDR1 and CDR2 are SGHDN and FVKESK. CDR3 residues: CASSQEVGNYEQYF. Here the CDR3 DNA reads TGTGCCAGCAGCCAAGAAGTGGGGAATTACGAGCAGTACTTC.

The V and J genes are TRBV4-1 and TRBJ1-4; D remains unclear. Per the germline V gene, CDR1 is MGHRA and CDR2 is YSYEKL. The CDR3 is 14 residues long. V lost 2 bases to trimming and J lost 8 bases, with 12 bases between them. This chain's CDR3 is CASSQRRGMEKLFF. The CDR3 DNA reads as TGCGCCAGCAGCCAAAGACGAGGTATGGAAAAACTGTTTTTT.

The V call is TRBV7-2, the J call TRBJ2-1; 11 bases are a match to TRBD2. V gave up 2 bases and J gave up 4 bases; unmatched junction bases: 13. The CDR3 extends over 19 amino acids. Germline CDR1 and CDR2: SGHTA and FQGNSA. In DNA, the CDR3 is TGTGCCAGCAGCTTATTTAGCGGGAGGGCCTATCTCAGGTACAATGAGCAGTTCTTC. This sequence encodes CASSLFSGRAYLRYNEQFF.

Concerning this clone: The sample contains more than one DNA sequence encoding this CDR3. The chain carries TRBV5-4 and TRBJ1-2; tentative D call: TRBD1 (5 bases). Trimming took off 4 bases at V and 5 bases at J, with 15 bases between the two ends. The CDR3 sequence is 14 residues long. Germline values: CDR1 SGHNT, CDR2 YYREEE (reference sequence). The CDR3 sequence: CASSPDRGTYGYTF. The CDR3 region has the DNA TGTGCCAGCAGCCCCGATCGGGGGACGTATGGCTACACCTTC.

The genes are TRBV10-1 and TRBJ1-1; D gene ambiguous. The V and J ends lost 2 bases and 5 bases respectively, with 9 bases between them. Looked up from germline, CDR1 is WNHNN and CDR2 is SYGVQD (reference sequence). The CDR3 totals 13 residues. CDR3 nucleotide sequence: TGCGCCAGCAGTGAGAAAGGGCGGACTGAAGCTTTCTTT. Its translation is CASSEKGRTEAFF.

This rearrangement joins TRBV5-5 to TRBJ1-1, with 11 bases lining up with TRBD1. The trim removed 3 bases at V and 4 bases at J, leaving 2 bases unmatched. Germline assignment: CDR1 SGHKS and CDR2 YYEKEE (reference sequence). The CDR3 contains 14 residues. In DNA form, the CDR3 reads TGTGCCAGCAGCTGGGGGACAGGGGGCACTGAAGCTTTCTTT. Translated, it gives CASSWGTGGTEAFF.

J is TRBJ1-3 and V is TRBV19, with 9 bases aligning to TRBD1. The CDR3 contains 19 residues. V lost 5 bases and J lost 0; bases outside the gene matches: 14. The germline CDR1 and CDR2 sequences are LNHDA and SQIVND (reference sequence). The DNA for the CDR3 is TGTGCCAGTAGTCGGATCCGGGACAGGGACCTCTTCTCTGGAAACACCATATATTTT. Amino acids: CASSRIRDRDLFSGNTIYF.

As for this clone: This specimen includes other DNA sequences encoding the same CDR3. CDR3 sequence reads: CASSLGTVYEQYF. CDR3 bases: TGTGCCAGCAGTCTCGGGACAGTCTACGAGCAGTACTTC. V gene TRBV27 combines with J gene TRBJ2-7; 7 bases are shared with TRBD1. Germline loops: CDR1 MNHEY, CDR2 SMNVEV (reference sequence). CDR3 length: 13 amino acids. Trimming cost V 5 bases and J 3 bases; bases outside gene matches: 4.

The chain joins TRBV7-9 to TRBJ2-1; D possibly corresponds to TRBD2 (6 bases). This CDR3 is 17 amino acids long. CDR1 is SEHNR, CDR2 FQNEAQ, per germline (reference sequence). Deletions cut 11 bases from V and 0 bases from J, with 23 bases between. CDR3 sequence: CAGLRQIGRGSYNEQFF. CDR3 DNA: TGTGCCGGGCTCAGGCAAATCGGGAGAGGCTCCTACAATGAGCAGTTCTTC.

Comment on this clone: Other DNA sequences within the sample encode an identical CDR3. V gene TRBV12-5 combines with J gene TRBJ1-1; 10 bases match TRBD1. The CDR3 is 14 residues long. After removal of 5 bases from V and 3 bases from J, the junction contained 3 bases not matched to a gene. CDR1 LGHNT and CDR2 FRNRAP come from the germline V gene. CDR3 DNA sequence: TGTGCTAGTGGTCTCGGACAGGGGGACACTGAAGCTTTCTTT. This gives the protein CASGLGQGDTEAFF. The variable domain in full, completed from reference TRBV12-5 and TRBJ1-1, reads DARVTQTPRHKVTEMGQEVTMRCQPILGHNTVFWYRQTMMQGLELLAYFRNRAPLDDSGMPKDRFSAEMPDATLATLKIQPSEPRDSAVYFCASGLGQGDTEAFFGQGTRLTVV.

This clone appeared a single time. This chain links TRBV23-1 with TRBJ1-2, with 7 nucleotides matching TRBD1. TRBV23-1 is annotated as an ORF whose role is uncertain. The CDR3 is 13 amino acids. V lost 5 bases and J lost 9; bases outside the gene matches: 9. The CDR3, as DNA: TGCGCCAGCAGTGGAGGACAGGCGCGGAGCTACACCTTC. This sequence encodes CASSGGQARSYTF.

The chain couples TRBV6-1 to TRBJ1-5; D might be TRBD1 (5 bases). The V end was cut by 7 bases, the J end by 3 bases, with 13 bases between. Germline CDR1 and CDR2: MNHNS and SASEGT. The CDR3 is 14 residues long. CDR3 in DNA: TGTGCCAGCAAGGGAAGGGGCGACAATCAGCCCCAGCATTTT. It translates to CASKGRGDNQPQHF.

The J gene is TRBJ2-1, the V gene TRBV13; tentative D call: TRBD2 (6 bases). CDR3 length equals 19 residues. Germline lookup yields CDR1 PRHDT and CDR2 FYEKMQ (reference sequence). Trimming removed 5 bases from V and 1 base from J, with 24 bases in between. This CDR3 is CASSPLRSGERVSYNEQFF. The CDR3, as DNA: TGTGCCAGCAGCCCCCTGAGGTCGGGGGAGAGAGTTTCCTACAATGAGCAGTTCTTC. Full variable domain (missing parts from reference TRBV13 and TRBJ2-1): AAGVIQSPRHLIKEKRETATLKCYPIPRHDTVYWYQQGPGQDPQFLISFYEKMQSDKGSIPDRFSAQQFSDYHSELNMSSLELGDSALYFCASSPLRSGERVSYNEQFFGPGTRLTVL.

In this sample, this clone turned up a few times. The CDR3 is CASSHTGELFF. The CDR3 coding sequence is TGTGCCAGCAGTCACACCGGGGAGCTGTTTTTT. V gene TRBV2 combines with J gene TRBJ2-2; D gene uncertain. Trimming removed 5 bases at V and 3 bases at J, with 1 base between. Germline CDR1 reads SNHLY; CDR2 reads FYNNEI. CDR3 length: 11 residues.